This T cell receptor (beta chain) was identified during a study of vaccination and CD4 T cells after COVID-19. Noted treatment: 10-day PBMC culture with coronavirus spike peptide pools or control peptides (ViraFEST assay). As concerns this clonotype: As yet, its antigen is unknown.

CD4+ T cells that had been cultured provided DNA sequenced with the Oncomine TCR Beta short-read assay. TCRdb analysed the PCR reads with MiXCR anew, one entry per CDR3 protein. The table records about 26,000 distinct CDR3 sequences, around half of them present only once. Trimming pared 7 bases from V and 5 bases from J, leaving 13 bases between. This CDR3 region has 14 residues. CDR1 and CDR2 (germline): KGHDR, SFDVKD. The source is a human donor who received a COVID-19 vaccine. Sequencing used CD4+ T cells from blood, cultured in vitro, obtained before SARS-CoV-2 vaccination. V and J are TRBV24-1 and TRBJ2-2; tentative D call: TRBD1 (7 bases). The CDR3 nucleotides read TGTGCCACCAGAGCCTCAGGGGGGACCGGGGAGCTGTTTTTT. The encoded protein is CATRASGGTGELFF.